One sample yielded the 25 T cell receptor beta chains listed below, sequenced in a study of blood T cell repertoires in COVID-19 (dated by TCRdb to 2018 to 2021). Preparation of the library involved the immunoSEQ multiplex PCR assay. In its TCRdb copy, this immuneACCESS table keeps in-frame sequences only and misses some clones. Where compared with another copy, unresolved V genes explain less than half of these, and the others have no known cause. The sample profile shows more than 65,000 clones; 65% to 85% of them were found once. The ten largest clones capture about 5% of the sample. The specimen sequenced was peripheral blood. The receptors derive from a man between 50 and 59 years old with active COVID-19.

This clone showed up just once. V and J are TRBV19 and TRBJ2-7, with a possible D match to TRBD2 (7 bases). V was clipped by 3 bases and J by 4 bases, with 19 bases between them. Per germline, CDR1 LNHDA and CDR2 SQIVND (reference sequence). The CDR3 extends over 16 amino acids. CDR3 nucleotides: TGTGCCAGTAGTATTAATTCTCAGGGGCGGGGGTACGAGCAGTACTTC. It encodes CASSINSQGRGYEQYF. Supplemented by reference TRBV19 and TRBJ2-7, the full variable domain reads DGGITQSPKYLFRKEGQNVTLSCEQNLNHDAMYWYRQDPGQGLRLIYYSQIVNDFQKGDIAEGYSVSREKKESFPLTVTSAQKNPTAFYLCASSINSQGRGYEQYFGPGTRLTVT.

The chain carries TRBV18 and TRBJ1-1; TRBD1 is a possible D gene (5 bases). Per the germline V gene, CDR1 is KGHSH and CDR2 is LQKENI. CDR3 length: 13 amino acids. The V and J ends lost 7 bases and 3 bases respectively, with 12 bases between them. The CDR3 reads CASCRVPDTEAFF. CDR3 sequence (DNA): TGTGCCAGCTGCAGGGTTCCGGACACTGAAGCTTTCTTT.

The gene calls are TRBV10-3 and TRBJ2-7, with 11 bases lining up with TRBD1. From germline, CDR1 is ENHRY and CDR2 SYGVKD. The trim removed 10 bases at V and 7 bases at J, leaving 9 bases unmatched. This CDR3 region has 13 residues. The CDR3 here is CANEDRDRGEQYF. DNA for the CDR3: TGTGCCAACGAGGACAGGGACAGGGGGGAGCAGTACTTC.

V and J are TRBV9 and TRBJ2-1; D is uncertain. Trimming took 5 bases from V and 9 from J, leaving 12 bases between them. CDR1 and CDR2 (germline): SGDLS, YYNGEE. The CDR3 runs 12 residues. This CDR3 reads CASSAEIGEQFF. DNA for the CDR3: TGTGCCAGCAGTGCCGAGATTGGTGAGCAGTTCTTC.

This clone has just a few counts. This rearrangement joins TRBV5-1 to TRBJ2-1, with TRBD1 identical over 10 bases. J lost 8 bases, V lost 9 bases, and 8 bases had no gene match. The CDR3 covers 13 residues. Per the germline V gene, CDR1 is SGHRS and CDR2 is YFSETQ. The CDR3: CATSGGQGYEQFF. CDR3 bases: TGCGCCACCTCCGGGGGACAGGGGTATGAGCAGTTCTTC.

The gene calls are TRBV9 and TRBJ2-5, with D perhaps matching TRBD1 (6 bases). CDR1 is SGDLS, CDR2 YYNGEE, per germline. Trimming took off 5 bases at V and 2 bases at J, with 16 bases between the two ends. The CDR3 is 15 amino acids. This CDR3 reads CASSPRSGAQETQYF. The CDR3 DNA sequence: TGTGCCAGCAGTCCTAGGTCAGGGGCACAAGAGACCCAGTACTTC. Together with reference TRBV9 and TRBJ2-5, the CDR3 gives the full variable domain: DSGVTQTPKHLITATGQRVTLRCSPRSGDLSVYWYQQSLDQGLQFLIQYYNGEERAKGNILERFSAQQFPDLHSELNLSSLELGDSALYFCASSPRSGAQETQYFGPGTRLLVL.

This chain uses TRBV13 with TRBJ2-7; the match to TRBD1 covers 12 bases. This CDR3 comprises 16 residues. The J segment lost 5 bases and the V segment lost 5 bases, leaving 10 bases of the junction unmatched. Germline V lookup: CDR1 PRHDT, CDR2 FYEKMQ (reference sequence). The CDR3 region has the DNA TGTGCCAGCAGCCCACGACGGGGGACAGGGGGCGACGAGCAGTACTTC. Protein sequence: CASSPRRGTGGDEQYF.

The chain carries TRBV18 and TRBJ1-4, with a tentative D call TRBD1 (6 bases). Trimming stripped 3 bases from V and 7 bases from J, with 18 bases between. Looked up from germline, CDR1 is KGHSH and CDR2 is LQKENI. This CDR3 is built from 16 residues. The CDR3: CASSPRDRRAVEKLFF. The CDR3 DNA sequence: TGTGCCAGCTCACCGAGAGACAGGCGGGCCGTTGAAAAACTGTTTTTT.

The chain couples TRBV24-1 to TRBJ2-1, with 7 bases lining up with TRBD2. CDR1 KGHDR and CDR2 SFDVKD come from the germline V gene. The CDR3 length is 14 residues. V was clipped by 6 bases and J by 0 bases; unmatched bases: 1. CDR3 bases: TGTGCCACCAGTAGCGGGGACTCCTACAATGAGCAGTTCTTC. Its translation: CATSSGDSYNEQFF.

This chain links TRBV28 with TRBJ2-7, with unresolved D. This CDR3 region has 14 residues. V lost 5 bases, J lost 0 bases, and 11 bases lay in between. Germline CDR1 is MDHEN and CDR2 is SYDVKM. CDR3 region: CASSHMTGSYEQYF. CDR3 coding DNA: TGTGCCAGCAGTCACATGACGGGCTCCTACGAGCAGTACTTC.

This rearrangement joins TRBV29-1 to TRBJ1-5, with D maybe TRBD1 (6 bases). The germline V gene has CDR1 SQVTM and CDR2 ANQGSEA. The CDR3 contains 14 residues. Between the trimmed V and J ends, which lost 5 bases and 0 bases, there was a span of 11 bases. CDR3 DNA sequence: TGCAGCGTTCTGACAGGTCATAGCAATCAGCCCCAGCATTTT. Protein sequence: CSVLTGHSNQPQHF.

The genes are TRBV20-1 and TRBJ1-2; D gene uncertain. CDR3 length: 11 amino acids. Trimming shortened V by 8 bases and J by 4 bases, and 11 bases separated the two germline ends. In germline, CDR1 is DFQATT, CDR2 SNEGSKA (reference sequence). CDR3 in amino acids: CSPRILYGYTF. CDR3 nucleotide sequence: TGCAGTCCAAGAATACTCTATGGCTACACCTTC.

The chain is built from TRBV4-1 and TRBJ2-7; weak D call: TRBD1 (6 bases). CDR1 is MGHRA and CDR2 is YSYEKL in the germline V gene. Trimming left V 3 bases short and J 2 bases short, with 17 bases between. There are 16 residues in the CDR3. The CDR3, as DNA: TGCGCCAGCAGCCATCATCCCGGGACATTAACCTACGAGCAGTACTTC. This gives the protein CASSHHPGTLTYEQYF.

This chain joins TRBV3-1 (or the pseudogene TRBV3-2) and TRBJ2-3, with a possible D match to TRBD2 (5 bases). The CDR3 runs to 13 residues. Germline-derived CDR1 and CDR2 are LGHDT and YNNKEL (reference sequence). V lost 3 bases to trimming and J lost 6 bases, with 10 bases between them. Here the CDR3 reads CASSQMTGDTQYF. Written as DNA, the CDR3 is TGTGCCAGCAGCCAGATGACGGGGGATACGCAGTATTTT.

This chain joins TRBV28 and TRBJ2-1; TRBD2 is a possible D gene (5 bases). The germline V gene has CDR1 MDHEN and CDR2 SYDVKM. V shed 6 bases and J shed 10 bases, with 19 bases lying between them. CDR3 length equals 14 residues. Written as DNA, the CDR3 is TGTGCCAGCAGCCCCCCCCCGACGAGGGAAGAGCAGTTCTTC. Encoded protein: CASSPPPTREEQFF.

This clone was detected a few times. The CDR3 loop reads CASSPPGVRQYF. The CDR3 DNA follows: TGTGCCAGCAGCCCCCCCGGGGTAAGGCAGTACTTC. The chain carries TRBV5-5 and TRBJ2-7; D is perhaps TRBD2 (5 bases). Germline V CDR1 and CDR2: SGHKS, YYEKEE (reference sequence). The CDR3 runs 12 residues. Trimming took 4 bases from V and 9 from J, leaving 14 bases between them.

This rearrangement joins TRBV20-1 to TRBJ2-7; D uncertain. CDR1 DFQATT and CDR2 SNEGSKA come from the germline V gene (reference sequence). Trimming pared 3 bases from V and 2 bases from J, leaving 14 bases between. The length of the CDR3 is 14 residues. The CDR3 region is CSASPQAKAYEQYF. The CDR3 nucleotides are TGCAGTGCTAGTCCCCAGGCTAAAGCCTACGAGCAGTACTTC.

The chain couples TRBV6-5 to TRBJ2-1, with D possibly being TRBD2 (6 bases). Trimming cost V 6 bases and J 6 bases, with 18 bases left between them. This CDR3 contains 15 residues. Germline loops: CDR1 MNHEY, CDR2 SVGAGI. This chain's CDR3 is CASRAEGGGVNEQFF. The CDR3 DNA reads as TGTGCCAGCAGAGCGGAGGGAGGTGGCGTCAATGAGCAGTTCTTC.

The rearrangement links TRBV19 to TRBJ2-7; 11 bases fit TRBD2. CDR3 length: 15 amino acids. The ends lost 4 bases at V and 3 bases at J; junction bases unmatched: 5. The V gene's germline CDR1 is LNHDA and CDR2 SQIVND (reference sequence). CDR3 sequence reads: CASSTRGTSGYEQYF. The CDR3 DNA reads as TGTGCCAGTAGTACCCGCGGGACTAGCGGCTACGAGCAGTACTTC.

The chain links TRBV3-1 (or the pseudogene TRBV3-2) to TRBJ1-1; a possible D gene is TRBD1 (6 bases). The germline V gene has CDR1 LGHDT and CDR2 YNNKEL (reference sequence). The V end was cut by 4 bases, the J end by 5 bases, with 14 bases between. The CDR3 runs 14 residues. The CDR3 nucleotides read TGTGCCAGCAGCCGGTTGGACAGAGGGACTGAAGCTTTCTTT. Protein product: CASSRLDRGTEAFF.

The chain joins TRBV19 to TRBJ1-4; the D gene is possibly TRBD1 (5 bases). CDR3 length equals 13 residues. The V and J ends lost 9 bases and 7 bases respectively, with 15 bases between them. Germline values: CDR1 LNHDA, CDR2 SQIVND (reference sequence). The CDR3 DNA reads TGTGCCAGCCGGGGGGGATACGTTGAAAAACTGTTTTTT. Its translation: CASRGGYVEKLFF. The full variable domain, in which reference TRBV19 and TRBJ1-4 provide the parts outside the CDR3, is DGGITQSPKYLFRKEGQNVTLSCEQNLNHDAMYWYRQDPGQGLRLIYYSQIVNDFQKGDIAEGYSVSREKKESFPLTVTSAQKNPTAFYLCASRGGYVEKLFFGSGTQLSVL.

The J gene is TRBJ1-6, the V gene TRBV6-5; the D gene is possibly TRBD1 (5 bases). The V end was cut by 8 bases, the J end by 4 bases, with 15 bases between. The V gene's germline CDR1 is MNHEY and CDR2 SVGAGI. The CDR3 consists of 15 residues. The CDR3 is CASGRATGYNSPLHF. The CDR3 region has the DNA TGTGCCAGCGGCCGCGCAACAGGATATAATTCACCCCTCCACTTT.

This sequence joins TRBV18 and TRBJ2-2, with D maybe TRBD1 (5 bases). This CDR3 comprises 17 residues. Germline assignment: CDR1 KGHSH and CDR2 LQKENI. The V end was cut by 2 bases, the J end by 3 bases, with 16 bases between. The CDR3 spells CASSPNVRPGYTGELFF. The CDR3 DNA sequence: TGTGCCAGCTCACCAAACGTTCGGCCAGGGTACACCGGGGAGCTGTTTTTT.

This chain joins TRBV30 and TRBJ2-7; 7 positions agree with TRBD2. The junction had 6 bases not matched to a gene; V was cut back by 4 bases and J by 0 bases. The CDR3 runs to 14 residues. Germline CDR1 GTSNPN, CDR2 SVGIG (reference sequence). The CDR3 reads CAWTPGGSSYEQYF. The DNA for the CDR3 is TGTGCCTGGACCCCGGGCGGGAGCTCCTACGAGCAGTACTTC.

This clone showed up just once. The V call is TRBV18, the J call TRBJ2-1, with D possibly being TRBD1 (7 bases). CDR1 is KGHSH and CDR2 is LQKENI in the germline V gene. The CDR3 runs 15 residues. Trimming took 2 bases from V and 6 from J, leaving 14 bases between them. The CDR3 reads CASSPVTGEANEQFF. The DNA for the CDR3 is TGTGCCAGCTCACCAGTTACAGGGGAGGCCAATGAGCAGTTCTTC.